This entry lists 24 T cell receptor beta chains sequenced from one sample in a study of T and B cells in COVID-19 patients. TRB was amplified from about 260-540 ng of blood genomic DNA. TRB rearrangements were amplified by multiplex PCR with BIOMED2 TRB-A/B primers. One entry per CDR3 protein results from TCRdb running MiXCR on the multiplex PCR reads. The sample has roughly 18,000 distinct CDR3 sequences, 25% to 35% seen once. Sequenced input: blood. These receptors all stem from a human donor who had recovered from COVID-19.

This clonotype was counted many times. The CDR3 loop reads CASRGFGRVNTEAFF. The CDR3 nucleotides are TGTGCCAGTAGGGGGTTTGGAAGGGTGAACACTGAAGCTTTCTTT. This chain uses TRBV27 with TRBJ1-1, with D perhaps TRBD1 (6 bases). The CDR3 totals 15 residues. Germline V gives CDR1 MNHEY, CDR2 SMNVEV (reference sequence). Trimming cost V 9 bases and J 0 bases, with 17 bases left between them.

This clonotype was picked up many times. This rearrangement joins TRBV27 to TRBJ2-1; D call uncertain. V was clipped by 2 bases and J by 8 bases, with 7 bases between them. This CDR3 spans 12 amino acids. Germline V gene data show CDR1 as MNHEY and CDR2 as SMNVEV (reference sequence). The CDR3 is CASSLVGDEQFF. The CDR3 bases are TGTGCCAGCAGTTTAGTTGGAGATGAGCAGTTCTTC.

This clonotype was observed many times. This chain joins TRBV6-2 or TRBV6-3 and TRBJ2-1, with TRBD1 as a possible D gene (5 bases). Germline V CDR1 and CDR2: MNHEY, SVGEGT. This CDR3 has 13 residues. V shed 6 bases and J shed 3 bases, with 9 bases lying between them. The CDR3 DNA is TGTGCCAGCAGAGTAGGACACTACAATGAGCAGTTCTTC. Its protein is CASRVGHYNEQFF.

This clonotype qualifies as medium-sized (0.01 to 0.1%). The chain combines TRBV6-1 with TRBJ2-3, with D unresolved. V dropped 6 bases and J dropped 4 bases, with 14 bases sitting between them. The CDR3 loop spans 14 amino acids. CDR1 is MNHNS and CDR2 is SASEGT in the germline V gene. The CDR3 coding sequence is TGTGCCAGCAGCCATGCGGATAGAGCAGATACGCAGTATTTT. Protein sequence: CASSHADRADTQYF.

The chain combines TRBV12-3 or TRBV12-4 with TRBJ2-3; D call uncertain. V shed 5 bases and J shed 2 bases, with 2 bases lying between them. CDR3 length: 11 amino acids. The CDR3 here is CASSNTDTQYF. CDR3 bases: TGTGCCAGCAGTAACACAGATACGCAGTATTTT.

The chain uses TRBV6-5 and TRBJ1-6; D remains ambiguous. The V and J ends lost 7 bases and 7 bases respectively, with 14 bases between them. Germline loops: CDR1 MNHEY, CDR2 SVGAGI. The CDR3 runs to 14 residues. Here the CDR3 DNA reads TGTGCCAGCACCCTAGGACCGGGGAATTCACCCCTCCACTTT. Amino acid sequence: CASTLGPGNSPLHF.

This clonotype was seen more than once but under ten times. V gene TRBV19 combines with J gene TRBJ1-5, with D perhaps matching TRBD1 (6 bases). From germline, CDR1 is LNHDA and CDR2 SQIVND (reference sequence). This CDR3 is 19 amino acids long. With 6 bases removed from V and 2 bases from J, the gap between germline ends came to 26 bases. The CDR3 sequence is CASSFRWDTSRGGNQPQHF. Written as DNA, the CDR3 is TGTGCCAGTAGCTTTAGATGGGACACCTCAAGGGGAGGCAATCAGCCCCAGCATTTT.

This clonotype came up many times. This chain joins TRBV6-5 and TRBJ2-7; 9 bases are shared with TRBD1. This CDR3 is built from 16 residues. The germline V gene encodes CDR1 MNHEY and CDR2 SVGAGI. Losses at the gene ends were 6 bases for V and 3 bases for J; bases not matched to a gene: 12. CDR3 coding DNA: TGTGCCAGCAGCCCGGGACAGGGAATTTTCGACTACGAGCAGTACTTC. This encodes CASSPGQGIFDYEQYF.

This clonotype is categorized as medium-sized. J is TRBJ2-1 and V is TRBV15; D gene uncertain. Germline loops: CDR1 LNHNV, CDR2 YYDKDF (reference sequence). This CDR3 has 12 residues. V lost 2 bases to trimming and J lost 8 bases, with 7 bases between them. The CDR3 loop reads CATSRQADEQFF. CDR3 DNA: TGTGCCACCAGCAGACAGGCCGATGAGCAGTTCTTC. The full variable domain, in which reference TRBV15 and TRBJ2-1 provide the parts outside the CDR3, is DAMVIQNPRYQVTQFGKPVTLSCSQTLNHNVMYWYQQKSSQAPKLLFHYYDKDFNNEADTPDNFQSRRPNTSFCFLDIRSPGLGDTAMYLCATSRQADEQFFGPGTRLTVL.

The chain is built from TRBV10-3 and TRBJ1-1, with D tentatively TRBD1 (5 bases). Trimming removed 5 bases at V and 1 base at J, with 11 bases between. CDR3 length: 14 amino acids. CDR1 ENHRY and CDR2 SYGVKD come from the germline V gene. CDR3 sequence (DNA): TGTGCCATCAGTTCTGTGCAGGGGAACACTGAAGCTTTCTTT. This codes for CAISSVQGNTEAFF.

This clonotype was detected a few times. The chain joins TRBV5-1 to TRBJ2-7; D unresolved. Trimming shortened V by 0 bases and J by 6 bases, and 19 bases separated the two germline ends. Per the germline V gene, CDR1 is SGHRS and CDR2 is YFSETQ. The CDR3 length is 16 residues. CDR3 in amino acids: CASSLVERSGHVEQYF. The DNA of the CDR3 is TGCGCCAGCAGCTTGGTTGAGAGGTCCGGGCACGTCGAGCAGTACTTC.

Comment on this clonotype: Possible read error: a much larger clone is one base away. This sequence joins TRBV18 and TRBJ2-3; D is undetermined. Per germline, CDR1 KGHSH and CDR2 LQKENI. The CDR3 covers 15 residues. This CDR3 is CANSPLGGGTDTQYF. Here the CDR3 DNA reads TGTGCCAACTCACCCCTCGGTGGAGGCACAGATACGCAGTATTTT.

CDR3 sequence reads: CASSQAGLGNTIYF. CDR3 sequence (DNA): TGCGCCAGCAGCCAAGCAGGGTTAGGAAACACCATATATTTT. The V and J genes are TRBV4-3 and TRBJ1-3; a weak D match, TRBD1 (5 bases). The CDR3 has 14 amino acids. Germline loops: CDR1 LGHNA, CDR2 YSLEER. The germline V and J ends were trimmed by 1 base and 4 bases, with 8 bases remaining between them.

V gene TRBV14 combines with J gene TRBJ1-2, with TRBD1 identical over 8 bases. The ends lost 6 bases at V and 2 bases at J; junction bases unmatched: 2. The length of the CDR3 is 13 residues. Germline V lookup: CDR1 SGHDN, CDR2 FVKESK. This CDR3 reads CASRGQENYGYTF. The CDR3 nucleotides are TGTGCCAGCAGGGGACAGGAGAACTATGGCTACACCTTC.

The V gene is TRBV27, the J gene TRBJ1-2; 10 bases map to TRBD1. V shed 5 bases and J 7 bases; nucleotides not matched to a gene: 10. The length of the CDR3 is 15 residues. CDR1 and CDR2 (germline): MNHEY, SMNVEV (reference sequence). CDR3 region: CASSVRDRGGGGYTF. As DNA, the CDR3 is TGTGCCAGCAGTGTCCGGGACAGGGGAGGAGGTGGCTACACCTTC.

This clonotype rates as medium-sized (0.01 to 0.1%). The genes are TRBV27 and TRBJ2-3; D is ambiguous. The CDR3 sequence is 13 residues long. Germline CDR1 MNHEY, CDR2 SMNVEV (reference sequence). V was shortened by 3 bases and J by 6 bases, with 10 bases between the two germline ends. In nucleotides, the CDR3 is TGTGCCAGCAGTTTTAATCCCCGGGATACGCAGTATTTT. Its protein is CASSFNPRDTQYF.

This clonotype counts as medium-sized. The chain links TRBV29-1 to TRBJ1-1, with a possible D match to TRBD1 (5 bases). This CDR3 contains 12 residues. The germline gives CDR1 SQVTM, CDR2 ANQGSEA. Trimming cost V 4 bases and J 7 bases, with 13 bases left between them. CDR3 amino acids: CSVAQATSEAFF. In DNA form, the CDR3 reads TGCAGCGTTGCACAGGCCACCAGTGAAGCTTTCTTT.

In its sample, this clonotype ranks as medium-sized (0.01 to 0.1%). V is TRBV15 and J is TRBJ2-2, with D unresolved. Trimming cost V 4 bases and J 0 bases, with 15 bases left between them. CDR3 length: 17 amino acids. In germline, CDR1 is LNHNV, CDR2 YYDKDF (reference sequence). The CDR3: CATSTTPGRANTGELFF. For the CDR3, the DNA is TGTGCCACCAGCACAACGCCAGGACGGGCGAACACCGGGGAGCTGTTTTTT. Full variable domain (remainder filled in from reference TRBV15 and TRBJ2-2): DAMVIQNPRYQVTQFGKPVTLSCSQTLNHNVMYWYQQKSSQAPKLLFHYYDKDFNNEADTPDNFQSRRPNTSFCFLDIRSPGLGDTAMYLCATSTTPGRANTGELFFGEGSRLTVL.

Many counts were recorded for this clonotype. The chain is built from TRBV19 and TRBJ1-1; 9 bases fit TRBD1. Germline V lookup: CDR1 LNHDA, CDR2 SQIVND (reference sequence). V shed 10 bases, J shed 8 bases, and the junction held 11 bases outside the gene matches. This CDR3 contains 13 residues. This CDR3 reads CATAGDRVSEAFF. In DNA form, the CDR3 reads TGTGCCACCGCCGGGGACAGGGTTTCGGAAGCTTTCTTT. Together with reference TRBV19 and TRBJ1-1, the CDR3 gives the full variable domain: DGGITQSPKYLFRKEGQNVTLSCEQNLNHDAMYWYRQDPGQGLRLIYYSQIVNDFQKGDIAEGYSVSREKKESFPLTVTSAQKNPTAFYLCATAGDRVSEAFFGQGTRLTVV.

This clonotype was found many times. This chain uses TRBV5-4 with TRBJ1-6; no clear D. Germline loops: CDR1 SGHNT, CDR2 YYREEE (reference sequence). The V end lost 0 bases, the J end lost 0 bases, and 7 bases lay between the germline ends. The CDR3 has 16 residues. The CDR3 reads CASSLAVSSYNSPLHF. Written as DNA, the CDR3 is TGTGCCAGCAGCTTGGCGGTGAGCTCCTATAATTCACCCCTCCACTTT.

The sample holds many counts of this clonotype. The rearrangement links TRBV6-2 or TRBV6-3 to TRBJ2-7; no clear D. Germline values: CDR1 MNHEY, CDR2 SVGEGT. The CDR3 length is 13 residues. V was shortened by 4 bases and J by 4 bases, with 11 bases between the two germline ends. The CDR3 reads CASSLSPSYEQYF. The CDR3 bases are TGTGCCAGCAGTTTATCCCCTTCATACGAGCAGTACTTC.

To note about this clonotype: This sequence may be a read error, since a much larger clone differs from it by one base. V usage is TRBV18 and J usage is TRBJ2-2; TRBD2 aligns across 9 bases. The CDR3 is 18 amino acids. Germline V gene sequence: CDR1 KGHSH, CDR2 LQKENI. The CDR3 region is CASSPQRRAGGTSGGLFF. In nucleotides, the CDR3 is TGTGCCAGCTCACCGCAAAGAAGAGCGGGGGGCACCTCCGGGGGGCTGTTTTTT. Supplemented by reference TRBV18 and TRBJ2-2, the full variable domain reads NAGVMQNPRHLVRRRGQEARLRCSPMKGHSHVYWYRQLPEEGLKFMVYLQKENIIDESGMPKERFSAEFPKEGPSILRIQQVVRGDSAAYFCASSPQRRAGGTSGGLFFGEGSRLTVL.

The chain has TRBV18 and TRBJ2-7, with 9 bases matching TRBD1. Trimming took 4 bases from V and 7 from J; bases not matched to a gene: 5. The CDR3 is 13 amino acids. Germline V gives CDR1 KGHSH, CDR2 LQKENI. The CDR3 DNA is TGTGCCAGCTCACAAGGACAGGGGTCTGAGCAGTACTTC. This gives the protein CASSQGQGSEQYF.

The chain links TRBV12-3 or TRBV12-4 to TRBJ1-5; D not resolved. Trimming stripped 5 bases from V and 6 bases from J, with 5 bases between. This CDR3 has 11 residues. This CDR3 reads CASSRGQPQHF. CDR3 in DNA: TGTGCCAGCAGTAGAGGTCAGCCCCAGCATTTT.